Listed below are T cell receptor beta chains from one sample, sequenced in a study of shared clonotypes between healthy human individuals. Assay used: immunoSEQ multiplex PCR; TCRdb lists only in-frame clones, some missing. This sample has around 2,000,000 clones, with roughly 95% found just once. Material: naive CD8+ T cells sorted from blood. The receptors stem from a man aged 18 to 29 in good health. The CDR3 runs from the conserved cysteine through the conserved F or W. Fields, in order: V gene, J gene, clone size, CDR3 protein. The size of a clone is reported for some rows only, either as once, few or many, or as a class for expanded clones.

v_call: TRBV27
j_call: TRBJ2-7
clone_size: .
cdr3_aa: CASSLRARGYEQYF

v_call: TRBV2
j_call: TRBJ2-3
clone_size: .
cdr3_aa: CASSEADVFRTDTQYF

v_call: TRBV9
j_call: TRBJ1-2
clone_size: .
cdr3_aa: CASSVRGSSFGDGYTF

v_call: TRBV7-6
j_call: TRBJ2-3
clone_size: once
cdr3_aa: CATKSMAGSTDTQYF

v_call: TRBV15
j_call: TRBJ2-1
clone_size: .
cdr3_aa: CATSREAASSYNEQFF

v_call: TRBV7-9
j_call: TRBJ2-2
clone_size: few
cdr3_aa: CASSRDNTGELFF

v_call: TRBV27
j_call: TRBJ2-7
clone_size: .
cdr3_aa: CASSLVGGADEQYF

v_call: TRBV4-1
j_call: TRBJ2-6
clone_size: .
cdr3_aa: CATGDSGPSGANVLTF

v_call: TRBV15
j_call: TRBJ2-7
clone_size: .
cdr3_aa: CATSGLVERGRGSSYEQYF

v_call: TRBV15
j_call: TRBJ2-1
clone_size: once
cdr3_aa: CATSRDLSAGEFNEQFF

v_call: TRBV6-6
j_call: TRBJ2-2
clone_size: .
cdr3_aa: CASSYLGLTGELFF

v_call: TRBV6-1
j_call: TRBJ2-7
clone_size: .
cdr3_aa: CASSEALAPTYEQYF

v_call: TRBV29-1
j_call: TRBJ2-2
clone_size: .
cdr3_aa: CSVIAVSTAGGELFF

v_call: TRBV15
j_call: TRBJ2-7
clone_size: .
cdr3_aa: CATSPGALSYEQYF

v_call: TRBV6-1
j_call: TRBJ1-2
clone_size: .
cdr3_aa: CASSEASVSPGYTF

v_call: TRBV7-9
j_call: TRBJ2-7
clone_size: .
cdr3_aa: CASSSTPDSSYEQYF

v_call: TRBV5-4
j_call: TRBJ2-1
clone_size: .
cdr3_aa: CASSLDGLAGGYNEQFF

v_call: TRBV7-8
j_call: TRBJ2-7
clone_size: .
cdr3_aa: CASSYHYRDRLTYEQYF

v_call: TRBV10-3
j_call: TRBJ1-6
clone_size: .
cdr3_aa: CAISDDPRGSPLHF

v_call: TRBV30
j_call: TRBJ1-5
clone_size: .
cdr3_aa: CAWSEGQGWYQPQHF

v_call: TRBV5-4
j_call: TRBJ2-7
clone_size: .
cdr3_aa: CATRLAGGPYEQYF

v_call: TRBV10-3
j_call: TRBJ1-5
clone_size: .
cdr3_aa: CAISEEDREGQPQHF

v_call: TRBV11-3
j_call: TRBJ2-7
clone_size: .
cdr3_aa: CASSLGDPFEQYF

v_call: TRBV11-2
j_call: TRBJ2-7
clone_size: .
cdr3_aa: CASSPRGMGEQYF

v_call: TRBV6-5
j_call: TRBJ1-1
clone_size: once
cdr3_aa: CASSYRVRNTEAFF

v_call: TRBV27
j_call: TRBJ2-1
clone_size: .
cdr3_aa: CASSLSMLYNEQFF

v_call: TRBV10-3
j_call: TRBJ2-3
clone_size: .
cdr3_aa: CATLDRGSTDTQYF

v_call: TRBV14
j_call: TRBJ2-7
clone_size: .
cdr3_aa: CASSGLYEQYF

v_call: TRBV7-2
j_call: TRBJ2-1
clone_size: .
cdr3_aa: CASSLMTQVLNEQFF

v_call: TRBV15
j_call: TRBJ2-2
clone_size: .
cdr3_aa: CATGSDTGELFF

v_call: TRBV30
j_call: TRBJ1-2
clone_size: .
cdr3_aa: CAWSVLTNTYGYTF

v_call: TRBV23-1
j_call: TRBJ2-7
clone_size: once
cdr3_aa: CASSQSSPPRGGYEQYF

v_call: TRBV7-9
j_call: TRBJ2-5
clone_size: .
cdr3_aa: CASSPGTSGAIETQYF

v_call: TRBV6-1
j_call: TRBJ2-2
clone_size: .
cdr3_aa: CASSAPLGREGTGELFF

v_call: TRBV10-1
j_call: TRBJ1-1
clone_size: .
cdr3_aa: CASSGQGNTEAFF

v_call: TRBV7-9
j_call: TRBJ2-5
clone_size: .
cdr3_aa: CASSSGQETEETQYF

v_call: TRBV5-1
j_call: TRBJ2-7
clone_size: .
cdr3_aa: CASSHIGLEQYF

v_call: TRBV5-6
j_call: TRBJ2-7
clone_size: once
cdr3_aa: CASSSKIVSYEQYF

v_call: TRBV15
j_call: TRBJ1-5
clone_size: .
cdr3_aa: CATSRDQREINQPQHF

v_call: TRBV14
j_call: TRBJ2-1
clone_size: .
cdr3_aa: CASSRFGEGLYNEQFF

v_call: TRBV2
j_call: TRBJ2-5
clone_size: .
cdr3_aa: CASSEALAGTQETQYF

v_call: TRBV4-1
j_call: TRBJ2-3
clone_size: .
cdr3_aa: CASSHPNGGSGAMDTQYF

v_call: TRBV10-2
j_call: TRBJ2-1
clone_size: .
cdr3_aa: CASSIPDSHNEQFF

v_call: TRBV7-7
j_call: TRBJ2-2
clone_size: .
cdr3_aa: CASSLQAPTNTGELFF

v_call: TRBV27
j_call: TRBJ1-1
clone_size: .
cdr3_aa: CASSFLGNMNTEAFF

v_call: TRBV4-3
j_call: TRBJ2-1
clone_size: .
cdr3_aa: CASSLAGGTYNEQFF

v_call: TRBV23-1
j_call: TRBJ2-7
clone_size: .
cdr3_aa: CASSHRGTEDPYEQYF